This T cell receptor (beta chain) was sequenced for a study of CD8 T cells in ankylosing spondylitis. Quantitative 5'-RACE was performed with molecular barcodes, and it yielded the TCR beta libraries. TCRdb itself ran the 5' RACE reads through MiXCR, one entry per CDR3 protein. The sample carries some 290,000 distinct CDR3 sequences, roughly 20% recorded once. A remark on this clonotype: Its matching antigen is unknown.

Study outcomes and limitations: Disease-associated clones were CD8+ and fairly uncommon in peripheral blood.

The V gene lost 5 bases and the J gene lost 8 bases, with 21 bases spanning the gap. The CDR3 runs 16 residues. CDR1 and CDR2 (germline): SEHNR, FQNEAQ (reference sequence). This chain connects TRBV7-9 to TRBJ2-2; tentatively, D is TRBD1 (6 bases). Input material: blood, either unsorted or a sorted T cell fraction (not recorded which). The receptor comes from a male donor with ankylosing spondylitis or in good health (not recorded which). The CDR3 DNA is TGTGCCAGCAGCGTAAACCGGGACATTAACCGAGGGGAGCTGTTTTTT. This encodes CASSVNRDINRGELFF.